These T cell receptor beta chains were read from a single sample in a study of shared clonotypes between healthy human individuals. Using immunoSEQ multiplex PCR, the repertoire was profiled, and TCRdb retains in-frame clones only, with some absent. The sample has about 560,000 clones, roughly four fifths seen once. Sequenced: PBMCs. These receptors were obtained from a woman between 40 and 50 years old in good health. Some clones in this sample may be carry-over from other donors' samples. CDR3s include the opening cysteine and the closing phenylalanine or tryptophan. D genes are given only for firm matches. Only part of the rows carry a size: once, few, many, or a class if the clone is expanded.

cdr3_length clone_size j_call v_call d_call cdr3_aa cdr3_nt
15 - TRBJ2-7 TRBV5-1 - CASSKDGAEIGEQYF TGCGCCAGCAGCAAGGACGGGGCCGAAATTGGAGAGCAGTACTTC
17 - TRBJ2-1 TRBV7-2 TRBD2 CASSLSPGLAGNNEQFF TGTGCCAGCAGCCTCAGCCCAGGACTAGCGGGAAACAATGAGCAGTTCTTC
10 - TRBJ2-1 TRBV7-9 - CASSFGEQFF TGTGCCAGCAGCTTCGGTGAGCAGTTCTTC
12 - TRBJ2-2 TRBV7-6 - CASSLSFGELFF TGTGCCAGCAGCTTATCCTTTGGGGAGCTGTTTTTT
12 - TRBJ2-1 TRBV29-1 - CSVSWIVNEQFF TGCAGCGTGAGTTGGATCGTCAATGAGCAGTTCTTC
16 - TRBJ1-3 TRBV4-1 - CASSLPGRSSGNTIYF TGCGCCAGCAGCCTCCCCGGACGGAGCTCTGGAAACACCATATATTTT
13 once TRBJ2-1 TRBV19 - CASSSLDLDEQFF TGTGCCAGTAGTAGCCTTGACCTCGATGAGCAGTTCTTC
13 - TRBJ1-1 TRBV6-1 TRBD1 CASSVQGDTEAFF TGTGCCAGCAGTGTACAGGGGGACACTGAAGCTTTCTTT
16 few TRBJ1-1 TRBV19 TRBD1 CASSDRDRGSDTEAFF TGTGCCAGTAGTGACCGGGACAGGGGTTCGGACACTGAAGCTTTCTTT
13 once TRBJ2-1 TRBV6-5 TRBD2 CASRTSGSDEQFF TGTGCCAGCAGGACTAGCGGGAGCGATGAGCAGTTCTTC
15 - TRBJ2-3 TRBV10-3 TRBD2 CAISEQTSGTDTQYF TGTGCCATCAGTGAGCAGACTAGCGGCACAGATACGCAGTATTTT
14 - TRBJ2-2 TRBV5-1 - CATRLVSSTGELFF TGCGCCACCAGACTAGTTAGCAGCACCGGGGAGCTGTTTTTT
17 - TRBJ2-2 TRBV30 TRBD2 CAWSVIAGVANTGELFF TGTGCCTGGAGTGTAATAGCGGGAGTGGCGAACACCGGGGAGCTGTTTTTT
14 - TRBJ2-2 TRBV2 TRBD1 CASWRDRGNGELFF TGTGCCAGCTGGAGGGACAGGGGTAACGGGGAGCTGTTTTTT
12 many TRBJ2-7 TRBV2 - CASSRDPYEQYF TGTGCCAGCAGCAGGGACCCATACGAGCAGTACTTC
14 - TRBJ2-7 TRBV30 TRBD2 CAWAGLRYNYEQYF TGTGCCTGGGCGGGACTACGTTACAACTACGAGCAGTACTTC
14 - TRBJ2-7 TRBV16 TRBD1 CASSQYTGGDEQYF TGTGCCAGCAGCCAATATACAGGGGGCGACGAGCAGTACTTC
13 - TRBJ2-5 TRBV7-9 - CASSLGIQETQYF TGTGCCAGCAGCTTAGGGATCCAAGAGACCCAGTACTTC
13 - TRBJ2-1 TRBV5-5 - CASSGWRSNEQFF TGTGCCAGCAGCGGCTGGAGGTCTAATGAGCAGTTCTTC
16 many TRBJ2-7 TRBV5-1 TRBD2 CASSPGLAGVAYEQYF TGCGCCAGCAGCCCCGGACTAGCGGGGGTGGCCTACGAGCAGTACTTC
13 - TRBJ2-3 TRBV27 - CASSLVGTDTQYF TGTGCCAGCAGCTTAGTAGGCACAGATACGCAGTATTTT
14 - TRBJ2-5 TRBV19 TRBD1 CASSDRVIQETQYF TGTGCCAGCTCGGACAGGGTGATTCAAGAGACCCAGTACTTC
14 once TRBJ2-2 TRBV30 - CAWRETRYTGELFF TGTGCCTGGAGGGAGACTAGATACACCGGGGAGCTGTTTTTT
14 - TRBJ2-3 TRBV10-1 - CASSHPAAGDTQYF TGCGCCAGCAGTCACCCCGCGGCCGGAGATACGCAGTATTTT
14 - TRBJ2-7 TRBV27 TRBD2 CASRTSGHSYEQYF TGTGCCAGCAGGACTAGCGGGCACTCCTACGAGCAGTACTTC
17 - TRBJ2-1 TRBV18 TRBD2 CASSPRTSGSGYNEQFF TGTGCCAGCTCACCAAGAACTAGCGGGAGTGGGTACAATGAGCAGTTCTTC
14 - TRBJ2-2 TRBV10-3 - CAISESVNTGELFF TGTGCCATCAGTGAGAGTGTCAACACCGGGGAGCTGTTTTTT